The T cell receptor (beta chain) under discussion was sequenced for a study of blood T cell repertoires in COVID-19. Sequencing used immunoSEQ multiplex PCR; TCRdb keeps in-frame clones, though not all of them. The sample yields fewer than 400,000 clones, roughly 90% seen once. The participants were between about 18 and 90 years old and came from some 23 US areas. The CDR3 contains 14 residues. Between the trimmed V and J ends, which lost 1 base and 3 bases, there was a span of 10 bases. CDR1 is LNHNV, CDR2 YYDKDF, per germline (reference sequence). The receptor was derived from a woman in her thirties who had recovered from COVID-19. The chain is built from TRBV15 and TRBJ2-7, with a possible D match to TRBD1 (6 bases). The sequenced sample was PBMCs or T cells enriched from blood (not recorded which). The CDR3 DNA sequence: TGTGCCACCAGCAGAGTACAGGGAGTCTACGAGCAGTACTTC. Translation gives CATSRVQGVYEQYF.